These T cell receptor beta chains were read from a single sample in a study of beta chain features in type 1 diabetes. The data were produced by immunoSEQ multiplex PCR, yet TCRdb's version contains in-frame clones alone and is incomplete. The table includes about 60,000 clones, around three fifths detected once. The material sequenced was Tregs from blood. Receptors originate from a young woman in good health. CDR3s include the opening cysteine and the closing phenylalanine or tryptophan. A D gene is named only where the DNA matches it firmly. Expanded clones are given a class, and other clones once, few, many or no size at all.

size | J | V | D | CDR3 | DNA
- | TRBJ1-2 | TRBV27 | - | CASSSQANYGYTF | TGTGCCAGCAGTTCGCAGGCAAACTATGGCTACACCTTC
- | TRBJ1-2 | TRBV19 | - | CASTDSYGYTF | TGTGCCAGTACGGACAGCTATGGCTACACCTTC
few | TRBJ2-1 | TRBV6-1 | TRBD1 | CASRFTGGGEQFF | TGTGCCAGCAGATTCACAGGGGGCGGTGAGCAGTTCTTC
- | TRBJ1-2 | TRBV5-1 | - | CASSLGQNYGYTF | TGCGCCAGCAGCTTGGGACAGAACTATGGCTACACCTTC
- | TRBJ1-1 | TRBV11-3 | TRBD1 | CASSPGQGAPQVWTEAFF | TGTGCCAGCAGCCCTGGACAGGGGGCCCCACAAGTATGGACTGAAGCTTTCTTT
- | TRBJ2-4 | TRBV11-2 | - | CASSLNLENIQYF | TGTGCCAGCAGCTTAAACTTAGAAAACATTCAGTACTTC
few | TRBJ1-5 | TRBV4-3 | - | CASSQVLDQPQHF | TGCGCCAGCAGCCAAGTCCTCGATCAGCCCCAGCATTTT
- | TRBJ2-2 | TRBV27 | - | CASSLYKNTGELFF | TGTGCCAGCAGTTTATACAAAAACACCGGGGAGCTGTTTTTT
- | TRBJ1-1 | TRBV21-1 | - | CASSKAGNRSPAMNTEAFF | TGTGCCAGCAGCAAAGCAGGGAACAGGTCCCCCGCTATGAACACTGAAGCTTTCTTT
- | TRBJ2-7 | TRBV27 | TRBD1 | CASSARTGFYEQYF | TGTGCCAGCAGCGCCCGGACAGGGTTCTACGAGCAGTACTTC
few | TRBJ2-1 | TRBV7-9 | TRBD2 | CASGLAGVNEQFF | TGTGCCAGCGGGCTAGCGGGAGTCAATGAGCAGTTCTTC
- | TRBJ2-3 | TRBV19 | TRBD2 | CASSIMAGGTDTQYF | TGTGCCAGTAGTATAATGGCGGGGGGCACAGATACGCAGTATTTT
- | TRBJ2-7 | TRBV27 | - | CASKRRADYEQYF | TGTGCCAGCAAAAGGAGGGCCGACTACGAGCAGTACTTC
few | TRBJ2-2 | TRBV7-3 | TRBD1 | CASSPRTGGNTGELFF | TGTGCCAGCAGCCCCCGGACAGGGGGTAACACCGGGGAGCTGTTTTTT
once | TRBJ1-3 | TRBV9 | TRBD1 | CASSTGAGNTIYF | TGTGCCAGCAGCACAGGGGCTGGAAACACCATATATTTT
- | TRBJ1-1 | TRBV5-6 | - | CASSLVRGTEAFF | TGTGCCAGCAGCTTGGTCAGGGGCACTGAAGCTTTCTTT
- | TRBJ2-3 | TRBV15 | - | CATSRSKIRLGHTDTQYF | TGTGCCACCAGCAGAAGTAAGATCAGACTTGGTCACACAGATACGCAGTATTTT
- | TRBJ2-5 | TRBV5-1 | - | CASSYGQAFQETQYF | TGCGCCAGCAGCTATGGGCAGGCCTTCCAAGAGACCCAGTACTTC
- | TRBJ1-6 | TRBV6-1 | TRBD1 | CASSEVEGGLFNSPLHF | TGTGCCAGCAGTGAAGTTGAAGGGGGCCTATTTAATTCACCCCTCCACTTT
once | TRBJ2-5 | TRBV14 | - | CASSQEHYLTAQYF | TGTGCCAGCAGCCAAGAACACTACTTGACGGCCCAGTACTTC
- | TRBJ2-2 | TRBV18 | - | CASSPRDGTGELFF | TGTGCCAGCTCACCCCGGGATGGGACCGGGGAGCTGTTTTTT